A selection of T cell receptor beta chains follows, all from one sample in a study of beta chain features in type 1 diabetes. Method: immunoSEQ multiplex PCR; TCRdb's copy keeps in-frame clones and lacks some. The table shows under 250,000 clones, with 13% to 15% occurring only once. Sequenced sample: naive CD4+ T cells from blood. These receptors all stem from a woman in her 40s in good health. CDR3s include the opening cysteine and the closing phenylalanine or tryptophan. The order of the fields is CDR3 protein, CDR3 DNA, D gene, V gene, J gene, clone size. A D gene is named only where the DNA matches it firmly. Expanded clones get a size class; other rows say once, few or many, or leave the size out.

CASSPGTGDYEQYF,TGTGCCAGCAGCCCCGGGACAGGAGACTACGAGCAGTACTTC,TRBD1,TRBV14,TRBJ2-7,many
CASITPSGNEQFF,TGCGCCAGCATAACCCCGTCGGGGAATGAGCAGTTCTTC,-,TRBV5-1,TRBJ2-1,few
CASSPFGSVSGYTF,TGTGCCAGCAGCCCGTTTGGGAGCGTAAGTGGCTACACCTTC,-,TRBV5-6,TRBJ1-2,-
CASSGLDYGHTF,TGTGCCAGCTCAGGGCTCGACTATGGCCACACCTTC,-,TRBV18,TRBJ1-2,few
CASSGWVVLDRDGDEQYF,TGTGCCAGCAGTGGGTGGGTCGTCCTGGACAGGGACGGGGACGAGCAGTACTTC,TRBD1,TRBV2,TRBJ2-7,few
CASSILSPGSSYNEQFF,TGTGCCAGCAGCATACTCAGTCCGGGGAGCTCCTACAATGAGCAGTTCTTC,-,TRBV7-9,TRBJ2-1,few
CSVVAGAMFDTQYF,TGCAGCGTAGTAGCGGGGGCCATGTTTGATACGCAGTATTTT,TRBD2,TRBV29-1,TRBJ2-3,few
CASQKGSYEQYF,TGTGCCAGCCAGAAGGGGTCCTACGAGCAGTACTTC,-,TRBV25-1,TRBJ2-7,few
CASSLGSGGPYNEQFF,TGTGCCAGCAGCTTGGGTAGCGGGGGACCTTACAATGAGCAGTTCTTC,TRBD2,TRBV7-6,TRBJ2-1,few
CASSPLMGLAGGPTYEQYF,TGTGCCAGCTCACCACTGATGGGACTAGCGGGGGGCCCTACCTACGAGCAGTACTTC,TRBD2,TRBV18,TRBJ2-7,-
CASSLQVNQPHTEAFF,TGTGCCAGCAGTTTACAGGTGAACCAGCCCCACACTGAAGCTTTCTTT,-,TRBV7-2,TRBJ1-1,-
CASSHGTGRVNEQFF,TGTGCCAGCAGCCACGGGACAGGGCGGGTAAATGAGCAGTTCTTC,TRBD1,TRBV7-2,TRBJ2-1,few
CASSYTGTGGAYGYTF,TGTGCCAGCAGCTATACCGGGACAGGGGGCGCCTATGGCTACACCTTC,TRBD1,TRBV2,TRBJ1-2,few
CASSPGPPAGGLGEQFF,TGTGCCAGCTCACCCGGACCGCCTGCGGGGGGGCTTGGGGAGCAGTTCTTC,TRBD2,TRBV18,TRBJ2-1,-
CATSNYPGFSGELFF,TGTGCCACCAGCAATTACCCGGGTTTTTCCGGGGAGCTGTTTTTT,-,TRBV15,TRBJ2-2,few
CASSYRPGTMGYTF,TGTGCCAGCAGTTATAGACCGGGAACTATGGGCTACACCTTC,-,TRBV6-5,TRBJ1-2,few
CASSLGQRTDTQYF,TGCGCCAGCAGCCTTGGACAGCGCACAGATACGCAGTATTTT,-,TRBV5-1,TRBJ2-3,-
CASSKRGGAGTEAFF,TGTGCCAGCAGCAAAAGAGGGGGCGCCGGCACTGAAGCTTTCTTT,TRBD1,TRBV7-9,TRBJ1-1,-
CASSLRQGFEQYF,TGCGCCAGCAGCTTAAGACAGGGGTTCGAGCAGTACTTC,TRBD1,TRBV5-1,TRBJ2-7,-
CASSSPGLAGPNEQFF,TGCGCCAGCAGCTCGCCGGGACTAGCGGGGCCCAATGAGCAGTTCTTC,TRBD2,TRBV5-1,TRBJ2-1,few
CASSPQGVREQYF,TGTGCTAGCAGCCCTCAGGGGGTTCGGGAGCAGTACTTC,TRBD1,TRBV7-7,TRBJ2-7,-
CASRFTDFTQHF,TGTGCCAGCAGATTCACCGACTTTACCCAGCATTTT,-,TRBV2,TRBJ1-5,-
CASSTGQGATPLYGYTF,TGTGCCAGCAGCACGGGACAGGGGGCGACCCCGCTCTATGGCTACACCTTC,TRBD1,TRBV5-4,TRBJ1-2,few
CASSGQGATEAFF,TGTGCCAGCAGTGGACAGGGGGCGACTGAAGCTTTCTTT,TRBD1,TRBV6-1,TRBJ1-1,-
CASSMANYEQYF,TGTGCCAGTAGTATGGCCAACTACGAGCAGTACTTC,-,TRBV19,TRBJ2-7,-
CASSWGLADYEQYF,TGCGCCAGCAGCTGGGGACTAGCGGACTACGAGCAGTACTTC,TRBD2,TRBV5-1,TRBJ2-7,few
CASSSLTTYRGIGYEQYF,TGTGCCAGCAGCTCGCTCACAACCTACAGGGGTATTGGCTACGAGCAGTACTTC,TRBD1,TRBV5-6,TRBJ2-7,-
CASKPTGNTGELFF,TGTGCCAGCAAACCCACAGGGAACACCGGGGAGCTGTTTTTT,-,TRBV19,TRBJ2-2,few
CASRRQGGSYNEQFF,TGTGCCAGTAGAAGACAGGGCGGCTCCTACAATGAGCAGTTCTTC,TRBD1,TRBV13,TRBJ2-1,few
CASSRDRGSYEQYF,TGCGCCAGCAGCCGCGACAGGGGGAGCTACGAGCAGTACTTC,TRBD1,TRBV5-1,TRBJ2-7,few
CASSLKTGETGPQHF,TGTGCCAGCTCACTCAAGACAGGAGAAACTGGGCCCCAGCATTTT,-,TRBV18,TRBJ1-5,-
CASAGALGNTIYF,TGTGCCAGCGCGGGGGCGTTGGGAAACACCATATATTTT,-,TRBV6-6,TRBJ1-3,-
CASSLQSSTDTQYF,TGCGCCAGCAGCTTACAGTCTAGCACAGATACGCAGTATTTT,-,TRBV5-1,TRBJ2-3,few
CASSSRGSSYNEQFF,TGTGCCAGCAGCTCGCGGGGGAGCTCCTACAATGAGCAGTTCTTC,TRBD2,TRBV11-2,TRBJ2-1,-
CASSPDPPGNTEAFF,TGTGCCAGCAGCCCCGATCCGCCAGGGAACACTGAAGCTTTCTTT,-,TRBV7-6,TRBJ1-1,few
CASSVVVSGLETQYF,TGTGCCAGCAGCGTAGTGGTTTCAGGTTTAGAGACCCAGTACTTC,-,TRBV9,TRBJ2-5,-
CASSHAGGGYEQYF,TGTGCCAGCAGCCACGCCGGCGGGGGCTACGAGCAGTACTTC,TRBD2,TRBV14,TRBJ2-7,few
CASRTAGASYEQYF,TGTGCCAGCAGGACAGCGGGGGCCTCCTACGAGCAGTACTTC,TRBD2,TRBV11-2,TRBJ2-7,few
CASSPIAGSTDTQYF,TGTGCTAGCAGCCCCATAGCGGGGAGCACAGATACGCAGTATTTT,TRBD2,TRBV7-7,TRBJ2-3,few
CASSGGPQETQYF,TGTGCCAGCAGTGGGGGGCCCCAAGAGACCCAGTACTTC,-,TRBV25-1,TRBJ2-5,few
CASSLDRDGYTF,TGCGCCAGCAGCTTGGACAGGGACGGCTACACCTTC,-,TRBV5-1,TRBJ1-2,few
CASSLGALGGAQETQYF,TGCGCCAGCAGCTTGGGGGCCTTAGGCGGGGCACAAGAGACCCAGTACTTC,-,TRBV5-1,TRBJ2-5,-
CASSPRTGTDTQYF,TGTGCCAGCTCACCTAGGACAGGCACAGATACGCAGTATTTT,-,TRBV18,TRBJ2-3,few
CASSLALGGQQETQYF,TGTGCCAGCAGCTTAGCGCTCGGGGGGCAGCAAGAGACCCAGTACTTC,-,TRBV7-9,TRBJ2-5,few
CASSEVFSRANEAFF,TGTGCCAGCAGTGAAGTATTTAGCAGGGCAAATGAAGCTTTCTTT,-,TRBV2,TRBJ1-1,few
CSPNVGAAYGYTF,TGCAGCCCCAATGTGGGGGCGGCCTATGGCTACACCTTC,-,TRBV29-1,TRBJ1-2,few
CASSRLPNTEAFF,TGTGCCAGCAGTCGTCTCCCGAACACTGAAGCTTTCTTT,-,TRBV25-1,TRBJ1-1,-
CASRIDRGHNTEAFF,TGTGCCAGCAGAATCGACAGGGGGCACAACACTGAAGCTTTCTTT,TRBD1,TRBV27,TRBJ1-1,few